These 21 T cell receptor beta chains originate from one sample sequenced in a study of cytomegalovirus exposure and HLA in healthy donors. Both 60 Vbeta primers and 13 Jbeta primers went into the PCR. TCRdb's table, derived via immunoSEQ multiplex PCR, lists solely in-frame clones and lacks some. The sample totals about 58,000 clones. The sample taken for sequencing was PBMCs. The receptors shown here come from a woman between 18 and 29 years old in good health and CMV-seronegative.

V usage is TRBV28 and J usage is TRBJ1-4; possibly TRBD1 for D (6 bases). The V gene's germline CDR1 is MDHEN and CDR2 SYDVKM. The V and J ends lost 3 bases and 4 bases respectively, with 15 bases between them. There are 16 residues in the CDR3. In DNA form, the CDR3 reads TGTGCCAGCAGTTTCTCCCCGGGGACAAGTAATGAAAAACTGTTTTTT. The encoded protein is CASSFSPGTSNEKLFF.

J is TRBJ2-7 and V is TRBV4-1; a possible D gene is TRBD1 (6 bases). Trimming removed 4 bases at V and 2 bases at J, with 15 bases between. Germline CDR1 is MGHRA and CDR2 is YSYEKL. The CDR3 contains 15 residues. The CDR3 protein is CASSPPGAWAYEQYF. Here the CDR3 DNA reads TGCGCCAGCAGCCCCCCAGGGGCCTGGGCCTACGAGCAGTACTTC.

The V gene is TRBV15, the J gene TRBJ2-1, with 7 bases matching TRBD1. The J segment lost 6 bases and the V segment lost 1 base, leaving 6 bases of the junction unmatched. This CDR3 has 15 amino acids. Per the germline V gene, CDR1 is LNHNV and CDR2 is YYDKDF (reference sequence). The CDR3 coding sequence is TGTGCCACCAGCAGAGCGCACAGGGGATTCAATGAGCAGTTCTTC. It encodes CATSRAHRGFNEQFF. Drawing the rest from reference TRBV15 and TRBJ2-1, the complete variable domain is DAMVIQNPRYQVTQFGKPVTLSCSQTLNHNVMYWYQQKSSQAPKLLFHYYDKDFNNEADTPDNFQSRRPNTSFCFLDIRSPGLGDTAMYLCATSRAHRGFNEQFFGPGTRLTVL.

About this clone: An end of the junction does not agree with germline; a read error may underlie this. The chain carries TRBV7-9 and TRBJ2-3; TRBD2 aligns across 11 bases. CDR1 is SEHNR and CDR2 is FQNEAQ in the germline V gene (reference sequence). The CDR3 extends over 14 amino acids. CDR3 sequence (DNA): TGTGCCAGCAGCGTACTAGCGGGAGTGGATAAGCAGTATTTT. Translation gives CASSVLAGVDKQYF.

The V gene is TRBV5-1, the J gene TRBJ1-5; TRBD1 is a possible D gene (5 bases). Between the trimmed V and J ends, which lost 1 base and 3 bases, there was a span of 11 bases. The length of the CDR3 is 15 residues. The germline gives CDR1 SGHRS, CDR2 YFSETQ. The CDR3 loop is CASSLQGGFNQPQHF. CDR3 coding DNA: TGCGCCAGCAGCTTGCAGGGTGGCTTCAATCAGCCCCAGCATTTT.

This chain uses TRBV27 with TRBJ1-2, with 8 nucleotides matching TRBD1. The CDR3 loop spans 18 amino acids. V gave up 5 bases and J gave up 0 bases; unmatched junction bases: 14. CDR1 MNHEY and CDR2 SMNVEV come from the germline V gene (reference sequence). In DNA form, the CDR3 reads TGTGCCAGCAGTCCTATGGCGGGGACAGGAGTAACTAACTATGGCTACACCTTC. Protein product: CASSPMAGTGVTNYGYTF.

The rearrangement uses TRBV15 and TRBJ1-4; no definite D call. Trimming removed 0 bases at V and 8 bases at J, with 16 bases between. This CDR3 spans 16 amino acids. Germline CDR1 is LNHNV and CDR2 is YYDKDF (reference sequence). This CDR3 is CATSRDMAVFREKLFF. CDR3 nucleotides: TGTGCCACCAGCAGAGATATGGCCGTCTTCAGGGAAAAACTGTTTTTT.

The genes are TRBV7-9 and TRBJ1-1; no clear D gene. Germline CDR1 reads SEHNR; CDR2 reads FQNEAQ (reference sequence). The V end was cut by 5 bases, the J end by 9 bases, with 13 bases between. This CDR3 region has 12 residues. CDR3 nucleotides: TGTGCCAGCAGCCCTCGGACTGAGAAAGCTTTCTTT. This gives the protein CASSPRTEKAFF.

The genes are TRBV6-5 and TRBJ2-2; 7 nucleotides align to TRBD2. V lost 5 bases, J lost 6 bases, and 9 bases stayed unmatched. Germline V CDR1 and CDR2: MNHEY, SVGAGI. There are 15 residues in the CDR3. CDR3 coding DNA: TGTGCCAGCAGTGGGTGGGGGGGGGTTGCCGGGGAGCTGTTTTTT. It specifies CASSGWGGVAGELFF.

The gene calls are TRBV6-1 and TRBJ2-1, with a tentative D call TRBD2 (5 bases). Trimming took 8 bases from V and 11 from J, leaving 22 bases between them. Germline CDR1 MNHNS, CDR2 SASEGT. The CDR3 is made up of 14 amino acids. The CDR3 sequence: CASHQVTLAEKQFF. CDR3 coding DNA: TGTGCCAGCCACCAGGTGACCCTAGCAGAGAAGCAGTTCTTC.

The chain has TRBV7-9 and TRBJ1-2; D is perhaps TRBD1 (6 bases). Germline V gene sequence: CDR1 SEHNR, CDR2 FQNEAQ (reference sequence). The V end lost 3 bases, the J end lost 7 bases, and 12 bases lay between the germline ends. The CDR3 is made up of 13 amino acids. CDR3 sequence reads: CASSFSQGSGYTF. The DNA of the CDR3 is TGTGCCAGCAGCTTTTCCCAGGGGTCTGGCTACACCTTC.

V usage is TRBV6-5 and J usage is TRBJ1-5; D may be TRBD1 (5 bases). This CDR3 is 14 amino acids long. V shed 0 bases and J shed 4 bases, with 7 bases lying between them. CDR1 and CDR2 (germline): MNHEY, SVGAGI. CDR3 residues: CASSYSTANQPQHF. The CDR3 coding sequence is TGTGCCAGCAGTTACTCGACAGCAAATCAGCCCCAGCATTTT.

This chain joins TRBV11-3 and TRBJ2-1; no definite D call. CDR3 length: 13 residues. Trimming stripped 1 base from V and 9 bases from J, with 10 bases between. Germline CDR1 and CDR2: SGHNT and YENEEA. The CDR3 protein is CASSLAVAREQFF. The CDR3 DNA sequence: TGTGCCAGCAGCTTAGCGGTAGCCCGTGAGCAGTTCTTC.

V gene TRBV6-6 combines with J gene TRBJ2-7; TRBD2 matches at 12 bases. The V segment lost 1 base and the J segment 10 bases; nucleotides outside the gene matches: 11. The CDR3 is 16 amino acids. Looked up from germline, CDR1 is MNHNY and CDR2 is SVGAGI (reference sequence). CDR3 sequence (DNA): TGTGCCAGCAGTTACTGGACTAGCGGGGCGAGCTCGGGTCAGTACTTC. Amino acid sequence: CASSYWTSGASSGQYF.

The V and J genes are TRBV10-3 and TRBJ2-7; tentative D call: TRBD2 (6 bases). Germline V gene sequence: CDR1 ENHRY, CDR2 SYGVKD. The ends were cut back, 4 bases at V and 4 bases at J, with 11 bases in the middle. CDR3 size: 13 residues. The CDR3 sequence is CAISVRDVYEQYF. In DNA form, the CDR3 reads TGTGCCATCAGTGTGCGGGACGTGTACGAGCAGTACTTC.

This rearrangement joins TRBV28 to TRBJ1-5; possibly TRBD1 for D (5 bases). This CDR3 spans 13 amino acids. V dropped 8 bases and J dropped 9 bases, with 17 bases sitting between them. CDR1 MDHEN and CDR2 SYDVKM come from the germline V gene. The CDR3 reads CASQQGGIWPQHF. CDR3 nucleotides: TGTGCCAGCCAGCAGGGTGGAATTTGGCCCCAGCATTTT.

In DNA form, the CDR3 reads TGTGCCAGCAGTTCACAGGGGGGCAATCAGCCCCAGCATTTT. Protein product: CASSSQGGNQPQHF. The chain has TRBV28 and TRBJ1-5; 8 nucleotides line up with TRBD1. V was pared by 4 bases and J by 2 bases, with 1 base of the junction left unmatched. CDR1 and CDR2 (germline): MDHEN, SYDVKM. CDR3 length equals 14 residues.

This chain connects TRBV11-2 to TRBJ2-7; weak D call: TRBD1 (6 bases). V was pared by 3 bases and J by 4 bases, with 7 bases between. The CDR3 spans 12 residues. Germline assignment: CDR1 SGHAT and CDR2 FQNNGV. In DNA form, the CDR3 reads TGTGCCAGCAGCTTTCAGGGGTACGAGCAGTACTTC. As protein: CASSFQGYEQYF.

V usage is TRBV28 and J usage is TRBJ1-2; a possible D gene is TRBD1 (6 bases). Looked up from germline, CDR1 is MDHEN and CDR2 is SYDVKM. This CDR3 has 13 amino acids. CDR3 protein: CASETGTKTRYTF. The CDR3 bases are TGTGCGTCGGAGACCGGGACAAAGACCCGCTACACCTTC.

The rearrangement uses TRBV9 and TRBJ2-7; D might be TRBD2 (5 bases). Trimming shortened V by 10 bases and J by 7 bases, and 12 bases separated the two germline ends. The CDR3 has 10 amino acids. Germline V gives CDR1 SGDLS, CDR2 YYNGEE. CDR3 sequence reads: CAGAGEEQYF. DNA for the CDR3: TGTGCCGGCGCCGGGGAAGAGCAGTACTTC.

The chain links TRBV4-1 to TRBJ2-7; D is unclear. This CDR3 is 13 amino acids long. CDR1 is MGHRA, CDR2 YSYEKL, per germline. V was pared by 4 bases and J by 1 base, with 8 bases between. The CDR3 DNA follows: TGCGCCAGCAGCCGTGGCGGATCCTACGAGCAGTACTTC. Protein product: CASSRGGSYEQYF.